Listed here are 29 T cell receptor beta chains from one sample, sequenced in a study of T cells in Graves' hyperthyroidism and ophthalmopathy. Using RNA transcripts as the source, TCR beta CDR3 regions were amplified. HTBI primers drove first-round RT-PCR of the TCR CDR3. TCRdb reprocessed the multiplex PCR reads via MiXCR and lists one record per CDR3 protein. The data contain about 740,000 distinct CDR3 sequences, 14% of them singletons. The sequencing sample was made of blood. Source of these receptors: a woman between 18 and 30 years old with Graves' hyperthyroidism.

There are many counts of this clonotype. The genes are TRBV29-1 and TRBJ1-1; 8 bases align to TRBD1. CDR1 is SQVTM and CDR2 is ANQGSEA in the germline V gene. Germline trimming cut 6 bases from V and 1 base from J; bases unmatched to any gene: 10. CDR3 length: 15 amino acids. Here the CDR3 DNA reads TGCAGCGTCAGAAAGGATGACAGGGGGAACACTGAAGCTTTCTTT. It encodes CSVRKDDRGNTEAFF. Based on the CDR3 plus reference TRBV29-1 and TRBJ1-1, the full variable domain is SAVISQKPSRDICQRGTSLTIQCQVDSQVTMMFWYRQQPGQSLTLIATANQGSEATYESGFVIDKFPISRPNLTFSTLTVSNMSPEDSSIYLCSVRKDDRGNTEAFFGQGTRLTVV.

A few counts support this clonotype. CDR3 residues: CSAQGGGAFSSYNSPLHF. The CDR3 DNA is TGCAGTGCCCAAGGGGGGGGGGCGTTTAGCTCCTATAATTCACCCCTCCACTTT. The chain has TRBV20-1 and TRBJ1-6; tentative D call: TRBD1 (6 bases). The V gene lost 6 bases and the J gene lost 0 bases, with 21 bases spanning the gap. The CDR3 has 18 residues. Germline V CDR1 and CDR2: DFQATT, SNEGSKA (reference sequence).

This clonotype was detected only a few times. CDR3 amino acids: CASSLGGTGMNTEAFF. In DNA form, the CDR3 reads TGTGCCAGCAGCCTCGGAGGGACAGGTATGAACACTGAAGCTTTCTTT. V and J are TRBV9 and TRBJ1-1, with 8 bases aligning to TRBD1. Unmatched junction bases numbered 8, after V lost 4 bases and J lost 0 bases. Per the germline V gene, CDR1 is SGDLS and CDR2 is YYNGEE. The CDR3 length is 16 residues.

This clonotype was observed at least ten times. The chain uses TRBV29-1 and TRBJ2-7; unclear D gene. CDR1 and CDR2 (germline): SQVTM, ANQGSEA. The ends were cut back, 6 bases at V and 1 base at J, with 10 bases in the middle. CDR3 size: 12 residues. The CDR3 DNA is TGCAGCGTAGCCGACACGTCCTACGAGCAGTACTTC. Its translation is CSVADTSYEQYF.

This clonotype was seen at least ten times. The gene calls are TRBV6-2 or TRBV6-3 and TRBJ2-2; D not certain. This CDR3 comprises 13 residues. Germline CDR1 MNHEY, CDR2 SVGEGT. V was shortened by 7 bases and J by 4 bases, with 10 bases between the two germline ends. The CDR3 region has the DNA TGTGCCAGCACACAAATGCCCACCGGGGAGCTGTTTTTT. Translation: CASTQMPTGELFF.

This clonotype has a count of ten or more. CDR3 coding DNA: TGTGCCAGCAGCCTAAGCGGGGGAGAAATCTACGAGCAGTACTTC. Its protein is CASSLSGGEIYEQYF. The chain employs TRBV7-3 and TRBJ2-7, with TRBD2 matching over 8 bases. V lost 5 bases to trimming and J lost 3 bases; unmatched junction nucleotides: 9. This CDR3 is 15 amino acids long. Germline CDR1 is SGHTA and CDR2 is FQGTGA. The full variable domain, completed using reference TRBV7-3 and TRBJ2-7, is GAGVSQTPSNKVTEKGKYVELRCDPISGHTALYWYRQSLGQGPEFLIYFQGTGAADDSGLPNDRFFAVRPEGSVSTLKIQRTERGDSAVYLCASSLSGGEIYEQYFGPGTRLTVT.

This clonotype appeared many times. The chain uses TRBV12-3 or TRBV12-4 and TRBJ2-4; D gene ambiguous. Between the trimmed V and J ends, which lost 2 bases and 0 bases, there was a span of 5 bases. The CDR3 is 14 amino acids. CDR3 DNA: TGTGCCAGCAGTTTAACTGTAGCCAAAAACATTCAGTACTTC. Translated: CASSLTVAKNIQYF.

V is TRBV4-1 and J is TRBJ1-5; D uncertain. The germline CDR1 and CDR2 sequences are MGHRA and YSYEKL. The CDR3 has 16 amino acids. Trimming took off 0 bases at V and 3 bases at J, with 12 bases between the two ends. The CDR3 protein is CASSQEPAWSNQPQHF. CDR3 DNA: TGCGCCAGCAGCCAAGAACCTGCCTGGTCCAATCAGCCCCAGCATTTT.

This rearrangement joins TRBV5-6 to TRBJ2-1; a weak D match, TRBD2 (5 bases). V lost 2 bases, J lost 3 bases, and 21 bases lay in between. From germline, CDR1 is SGHDT and CDR2 YYEEEE. The CDR3 covers 18 residues. The CDR3 DNA reads TGTGCCAGCAGCTTAAGTTGGGTTGCGGGCCGTATCTACAATGAGCAGTTCTTC. Amino acid sequence: CASSLSWVAGRIYNEQFF.

This clonotype was observed at least ten times. This rearrangement joins TRBV27 to TRBJ2-1; D perhaps matches TRBD1 (5 bases). Germline lookup yields CDR1 MNHEY and CDR2 SMNVEV (reference sequence). The ends were cut back, 5 bases at V and 1 base at J, with 12 bases in the middle. The length of the CDR3 is 15 residues. The CDR3 spells CASSDSPHSYNEQFF. The CDR3 region has the DNA TGTGCCAGCAGTGACAGCCCCCATTCCTACAATGAGCAGTTCTTC.

V gene TRBV7-8 combines with J gene TRBJ2-1, with TRBD2 matching 9 bases. V lost 1 base and J lost 10; bases outside the gene matches: 17. Germline CDR1 is SGHVS and CDR2 is FQNEAQ. This CDR3 is built from 18 residues. In DNA form, the CDR3 reads TGTGCCAGCAGCTTAGGGGCAGGGCCCGCGGGAGGGCTAGGCGAGCAGTTCTTC. Protein product: CASSLGAGPAGGLGEQFF.

The chain has TRBV28 and TRBJ1-5, with D uncertain. Germline CDR1 reads MDHEN; CDR2 reads SYDVKM. V lost 3 bases to trimming and J lost 4 bases, with 13 bases between them. The CDR3 contains 15 residues. CDR3 sequence: CASSLRGRTNQPQHF. For the CDR3, the DNA is TGTGCCAGCAGTTTGAGAGGGCGGACGAATCAGCCCCAGCATTTT.

This clonotype was seen only a few times. V gene TRBV3-1 combines with J gene TRBJ1-5; D gene uncertain. This CDR3 has 14 residues. Trimming shortened V by 4 bases and J by 1 base, and 8 bases separated the two germline ends. CDR1 and CDR2 from the germline V gene are LGHDT and YNNKEL (reference sequence). Here the CDR3 reads CASSRSFSNQPQHF. The DNA for the CDR3 is TGTGCCAGCAGCCGGAGTTTCAGCAATCAGCCCCAGCATTTT.

At least ten counts were recorded for this clonotype. The chain recombines TRBV12-3 or TRBV12-4 with TRBJ2-3, with D perhaps matching TRBD1 or TRBD2 (6 bases each). V was trimmed by 1 base and J by 3 bases, leaving 11 bases between them. CDR3 length equals 15 residues. The CDR3 reads CASSLGRGRTDTQYF. The CDR3 DNA is TGTGCCAGCAGTTTAGGCCGGGGGCGTACAGATACGCAGTATTTT.

This clonotype has more than one count but fewer than ten. This sequence joins TRBV24-1 and TRBJ2-2; 7 bases fit TRBD2. CDR3 length equals 16 residues. From germline, CDR1 is KGHDR and CDR2 SFDVKD. Germline trimming cut 1 base from V and 6 bases from J; bases unmatched to any gene: 7. CDR3 nucleotide sequence: TGTGCCACCAGTGATTTAGCCGGACTAGGCTCCGGGGAGCTGTTTTTT. It yields the protein CATSDLAGLGSGELFF.

The rearrangement uses TRBV7-9 and TRBJ2-7; no definite D call. The V end lost 8 bases, the J end lost 7 bases, and 15 bases lay between the germline ends. Germline lookup yields CDR1 SEHNR and CDR2 FQNEAQ (reference sequence). This CDR3 has 12 amino acids. The CDR3 protein is CASGFIVGEQYF. The CDR3 DNA sequence: TGTGCCAGCGGTTTCATTGTGGGAGAGCAGTACTTC.

This clonotype was counted ten times or more. The V call is TRBV30, the J call TRBJ1-1; maybe TRBD1 (5 bases). Germline CDR1 is GTSNPN and CDR2 is SVGIG (reference sequence). The CDR3 spans 14 residues. The V and J ends lost 0 bases and 5 bases respectively, with 13 bases between them. Here the CDR3 reads CAWSVRGAVTEAFF. In DNA form, the CDR3 reads TGTGCCTGGAGTGTAAGGGGCGCAGTAACTGAAGCTTTCTTT.

This clonotype has just a few counts. CDR3 loop: CASTTAQGLNTGELFF. CDR3 in DNA: TGTGCCAGCACCACCGCCCAAGGACTTAACACCGGGGAGCTGTTTTTT. This sequence joins TRBV7-8 and TRBJ2-2; D may be TRBD2 (5 bases). V lost 7 bases, J lost 2 bases, and 17 bases lay in between. The CDR3 runs to 16 residues. In germline, CDR1 is SGHVS, CDR2 FQNEAQ.

This clonotype was seen once. V gene TRBV4-3 combines with J gene TRBJ1-1; D is possibly TRBD1 (5 bases). V was cut by 4 bases and J by 3 bases, with 15 bases left in between. Germline V gene lookup returns CDR1 LGHNA and CDR2 YSLEER. The CDR3 runs to 15 residues. In nucleotides, the CDR3 is TGCGCCAGCAGCCCAGACGGCAGGGCGGACACTGAAGCTTTCTTT. Translated: CASSPDGRADTEAFF.

The V and J genes are TRBV7-9 and TRBJ2-1, with D hard to call. The V end was cut by 5 bases, the J end by 8 bases, with 10 bases between. The CDR3 spans 12 residues. Germline V lookup: CDR1 SEHNR, CDR2 FQNEAQ (reference sequence). CDR3 amino acids: CASSPAAHEQFF. The CDR3 DNA is TGTGCCAGCAGCCCCGCGGCGCATGAGCAGTTCTTC.

In this sample, this clonotype turned up many times. The CDR3 sequence: CASSPPKGITGELFF. CDR3 nucleotides: TGTGCCAGCTCACCCCCAAAGGGGATCACCGGGGAGCTGTTTTTT. The chain recombines TRBV18 with TRBJ2-2; D may be TRBD1 (5 bases). The CDR3 spans 15 residues. Trimming left V 3 bases short and J 4 bases short, with 12 bases between. The germline gives CDR1 KGHSH, CDR2 LQKENI.

The sample holds a few counts of this clonotype. The rearrangement links TRBV19 to TRBJ2-7; D not resolved. Trimming removed 3 bases from V and 1 base from J, with 10 bases in between. This CDR3 has 14 amino acids. Germline V gene data show CDR1 as LNHDA and CDR2 as SQIVND (reference sequence). The CDR3 loop reads CASSIRPKSYEQYF. CDR3 DNA: TGTGCCAGTAGTATCCGACCAAAATCCTACGAGCAGTACTTC. Full variable domain (outside the CDR3, taken from reference TRBV19 and TRBJ2-7): DGGITQSPKYLFRKEGQNVTLSCEQNLNHDAMYWYRQDPGQGLRLIYYSQIVNDFQKGDIAEGYSVSREKKESFPLTVTSAQKNPTAFYLCASSIRPKSYEQYFGPGTRLTVT.

The J gene is TRBJ1-4, the V gene TRBV6-1, with 8 bases that match TRBD1. The CDR3 is 15 amino acids. V trimming: 4 bases; J trimming: 8 bases; junction bases outside the gene matches: 9. CDR1 is MNHNS and CDR2 is SASEGT in the germline V gene. CDR3 amino acids: CASSGQGAGEEKLFF. CDR3 coding DNA: TGTGCCAGCAGTGGCCAGGGGGCTGGGGAAGAAAAACTGTTTTTT.

This clonotype showed up just a few times. The chain recombines TRBV29-1 with TRBJ2-3; 9 nucleotides line up with TRBD2. This CDR3 region has 13 residues. The trim removed 7 bases at V and 0 bases at J, leaving 2 bases unmatched. The germline V gene has CDR1 SQVTM and CDR2 ANQGSEA. The CDR3 bases are TGCAGCGGGCGGGGGGGTAGCACAGATACGCAGTATTTT. Its protein product is CSGRGGSTDTQYF.

This chain connects TRBV20-1 to TRBJ2-1, with TRBD2 identical over 9 bases. The CDR3 loop spans 14 amino acids. Losses at the gene ends were 3 bases for V and 8 bases for J; bases not matched to a gene: 8. Germline V gene lookup returns CDR1 DFQATT and CDR2 SNEGSKA (reference sequence). The CDR3 is CSASPGGRAYEQFF. The CDR3 DNA sequence: TGCAGTGCTAGTCCCGGCGGGAGGGCCTATGAGCAGTTCTTC.

The chain uses TRBV20-1 and TRBJ2-1, with 7 bases aligning to TRBD2. V shed 4 bases and J 1 base; nucleotides not matched to a gene: 7. This CDR3 is 15 amino acids long. Germline CDR1 and CDR2: DFQATT and SNEGSKA (reference sequence). CDR3 protein: CSAKGGPPSYNEQFF. Written as DNA, the CDR3 is TGCAGTGCTAAGGGAGGGCCCCCGTCCTACAATGAGCAGTTCTTC.

This clonotype was seen a few times. CDR3 residues: CASSQTGGGTEAFF. The CDR3 DNA sequence: TGCGCCAGCAGCCAGACGGGTGGGGGCACTGAAGCTTTCTTT. The chain employs TRBV5-1 and TRBJ1-1; D may be TRBD1 (5 bases). Trimming shortened V by 4 bases and J by 4 bases, and 14 bases separated the two germline ends. Germline assignment: CDR1 SGHRS and CDR2 YFSETQ. CDR3 length: 14 amino acids.

This clonotype came up a few times. The chain joins TRBV14 to TRBJ2-1; D is possibly TRBD2 (5 bases). In germline, CDR1 is SGHDN, CDR2 FVKESK. The CDR3 is made up of 17 amino acids. V dropped 1 base and J dropped 7 bases, with 20 bases sitting between them. This CDR3 reads CASSQVEVTSFLNEQFF. The CDR3 coding sequence is TGTGCCAGCAGCCAAGTCGAAGTAACTAGTTTTCTGAATGAGCAGTTCTTC.

This clonotype occurred a few times. The V and J genes are TRBV9 and TRBJ1-5, with D hard to call. The germline V gene has CDR1 SGDLS and CDR2 YYNGEE. CDR3 length: 15 amino acids. Deletions cut 4 bases from V and 4 bases from J, with 15 bases between. The CDR3 DNA reads TGTGCCAGCAGCTACGGCCCCGACTGGAATCAGCCCCAGCATTTT. The encoded protein is CASSYGPDWNQPQHF.